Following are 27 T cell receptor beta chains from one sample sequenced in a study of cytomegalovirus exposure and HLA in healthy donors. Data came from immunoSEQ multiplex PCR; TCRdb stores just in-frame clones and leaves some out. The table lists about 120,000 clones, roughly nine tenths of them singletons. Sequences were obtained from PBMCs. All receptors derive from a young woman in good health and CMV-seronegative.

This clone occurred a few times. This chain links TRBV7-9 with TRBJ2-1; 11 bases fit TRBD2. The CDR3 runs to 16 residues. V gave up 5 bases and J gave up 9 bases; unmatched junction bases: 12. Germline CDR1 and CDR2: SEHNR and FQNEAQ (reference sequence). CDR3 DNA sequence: TGTGCCAGCAGCAAAGCCGTCACTAGCGGGAGTAGTGAGCAGTTCTTC. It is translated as CASSKAVTSGSSEQFF.

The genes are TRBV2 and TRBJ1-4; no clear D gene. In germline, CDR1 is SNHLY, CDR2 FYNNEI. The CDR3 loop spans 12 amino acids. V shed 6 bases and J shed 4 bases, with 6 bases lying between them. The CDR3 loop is CASSASNEKLFF. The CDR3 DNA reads TGTGCCAGCAGCGCCAGTAATGAAAAACTGTTTTTT.

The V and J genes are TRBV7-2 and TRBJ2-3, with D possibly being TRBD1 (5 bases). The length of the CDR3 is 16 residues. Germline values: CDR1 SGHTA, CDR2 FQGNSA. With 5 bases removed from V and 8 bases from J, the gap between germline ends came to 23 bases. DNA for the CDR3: TGTGCCAGCAGCCCTCCGACAGTCCCCCACAGAGGTACGCAGTATTTT. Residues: CASSPPTVPHRGTQYF.

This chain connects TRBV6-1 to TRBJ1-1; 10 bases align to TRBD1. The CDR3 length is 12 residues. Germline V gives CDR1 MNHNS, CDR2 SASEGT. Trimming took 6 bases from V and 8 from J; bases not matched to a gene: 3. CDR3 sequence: CASSRTGGEAFF. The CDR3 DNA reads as TGTGCCAGCAGCCGGACAGGGGGAGAAGCTTTCTTT.

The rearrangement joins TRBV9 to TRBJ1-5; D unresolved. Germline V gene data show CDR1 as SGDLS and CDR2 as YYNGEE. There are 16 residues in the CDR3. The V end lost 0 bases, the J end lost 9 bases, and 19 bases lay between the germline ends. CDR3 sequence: CASSVGSGIRDRPQHF. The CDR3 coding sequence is TGTGCCAGCAGCGTAGGATCGGGGATCCGGGATCGGCCCCAGCATTTT.

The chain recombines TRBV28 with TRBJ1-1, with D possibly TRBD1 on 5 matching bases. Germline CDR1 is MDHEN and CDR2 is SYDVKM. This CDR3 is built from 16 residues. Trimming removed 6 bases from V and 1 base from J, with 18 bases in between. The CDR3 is CASSSGGYYTNTEAFF. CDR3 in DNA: TGTGCCAGCAGCTCGGGGGGATACTATACGAACACTGAAGCTTTCTTT. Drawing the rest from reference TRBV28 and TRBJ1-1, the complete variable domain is DVKVTQSSRYLVKRTGEKVFLECVQDMDHENMFWYRQDPGLGLRLIYFSYDVKMKEKGDIPEGYSVSREKKERFSLILESASTNQTSMYLCASSSGGYYTNTEAFFGQGTRLTVV.

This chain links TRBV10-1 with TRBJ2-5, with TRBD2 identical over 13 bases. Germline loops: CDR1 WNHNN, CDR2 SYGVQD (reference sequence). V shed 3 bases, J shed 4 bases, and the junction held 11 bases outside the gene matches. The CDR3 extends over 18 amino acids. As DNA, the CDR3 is TGCGCCAGCAGTGATATACCGGGACTAGCGGGATTTGGAGAGACCCAGTACTTC. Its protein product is CASSDIPGLAGFGETQYF.

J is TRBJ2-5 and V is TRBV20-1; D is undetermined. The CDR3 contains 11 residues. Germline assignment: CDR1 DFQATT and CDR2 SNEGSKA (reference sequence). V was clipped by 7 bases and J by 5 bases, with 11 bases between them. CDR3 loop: CSVWVGETQYF. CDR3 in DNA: TGCAGTGTATGGGTCGGGGAGACCCAGTACTTC.

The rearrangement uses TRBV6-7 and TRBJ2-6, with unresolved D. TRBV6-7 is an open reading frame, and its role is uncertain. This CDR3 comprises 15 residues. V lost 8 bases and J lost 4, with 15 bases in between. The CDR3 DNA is TGTGCCAGCCCCGGCAGGTCGATCGGGGCCAACGTCCTGACTTTC. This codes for CASPGRSIGANVLTF.

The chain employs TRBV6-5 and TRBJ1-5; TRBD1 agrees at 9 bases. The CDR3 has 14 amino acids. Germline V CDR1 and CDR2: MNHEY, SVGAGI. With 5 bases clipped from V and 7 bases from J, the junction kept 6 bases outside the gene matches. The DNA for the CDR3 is TGTGCCAGCAGTCGGACAGGGGATGGGCAGCCCCAGCATTTT. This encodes CASSRTGDGQPQHF.

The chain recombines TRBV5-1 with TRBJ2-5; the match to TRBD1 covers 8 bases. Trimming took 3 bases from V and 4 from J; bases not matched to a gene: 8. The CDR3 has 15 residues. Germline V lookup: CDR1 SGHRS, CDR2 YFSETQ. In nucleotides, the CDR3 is TGCGCCAGCAGCTCCTCCGGGACAGGCCCAGAGACCCAGTACTTC. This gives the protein CASSSSGTGPETQYF. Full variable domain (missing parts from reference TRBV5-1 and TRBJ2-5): KAGVTQTPRYLIKTRGQQVTLSCSPISGHRSVSWYQQTPGQGLQFLFEYFSETQRNKGNFPGRFSGRQFSNSRSEMNVSTLELGDSALYLCASSSSGTGPETQYFGPGTRLLVL.

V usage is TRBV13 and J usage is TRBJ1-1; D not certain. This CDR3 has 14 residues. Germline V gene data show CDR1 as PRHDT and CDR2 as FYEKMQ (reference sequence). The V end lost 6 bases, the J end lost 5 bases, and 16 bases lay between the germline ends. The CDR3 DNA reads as TGTGCCAGCAGTCCTACTCAAACTCGGACTGAAGCTTTCTTT. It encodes CASSPTQTRTEAFF.

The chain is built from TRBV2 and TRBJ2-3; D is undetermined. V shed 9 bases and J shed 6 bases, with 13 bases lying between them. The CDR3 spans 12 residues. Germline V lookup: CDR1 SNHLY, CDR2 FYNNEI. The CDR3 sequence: CARKLVFDTQYF. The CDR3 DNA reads TGTGCCAGAAAGTTAGTTTTCGATACGCAGTATTTT.

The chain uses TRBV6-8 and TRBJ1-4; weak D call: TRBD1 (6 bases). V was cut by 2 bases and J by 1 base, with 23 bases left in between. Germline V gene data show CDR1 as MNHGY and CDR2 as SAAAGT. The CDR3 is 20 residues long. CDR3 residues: CASSYGGATGDVKTNEKLFF. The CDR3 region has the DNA TGTGCCAGCAGTTACGGGGGGGCCACCGGGGACGTAAAAACTAATGAAAAACTGTTTTTT.

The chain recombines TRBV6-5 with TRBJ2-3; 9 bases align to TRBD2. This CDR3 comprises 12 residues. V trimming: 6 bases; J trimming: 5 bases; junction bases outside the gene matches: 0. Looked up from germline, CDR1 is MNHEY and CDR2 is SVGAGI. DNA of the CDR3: TGTGCCAGCAGGACTAGCGGAGATACGCAGTATTTT. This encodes CASRTSGDTQYF.

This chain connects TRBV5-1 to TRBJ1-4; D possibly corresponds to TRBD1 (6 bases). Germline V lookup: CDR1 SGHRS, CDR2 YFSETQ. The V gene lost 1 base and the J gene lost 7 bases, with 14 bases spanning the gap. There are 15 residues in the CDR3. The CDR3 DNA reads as TGCGCCAGCAGCTTGTCAGGGGCCGTAAGTGAAAAACTGTTTTTT. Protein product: CASSLSGAVSEKLFF.

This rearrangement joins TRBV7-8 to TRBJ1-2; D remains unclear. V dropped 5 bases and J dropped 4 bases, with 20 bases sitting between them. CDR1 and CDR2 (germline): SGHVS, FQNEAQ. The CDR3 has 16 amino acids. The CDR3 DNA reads TGTGCCAGCAGCCAACTAGCGGATCCAGGCCCCTATGGCTACACCTTC. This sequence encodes CASSQLADPGPYGYTF.

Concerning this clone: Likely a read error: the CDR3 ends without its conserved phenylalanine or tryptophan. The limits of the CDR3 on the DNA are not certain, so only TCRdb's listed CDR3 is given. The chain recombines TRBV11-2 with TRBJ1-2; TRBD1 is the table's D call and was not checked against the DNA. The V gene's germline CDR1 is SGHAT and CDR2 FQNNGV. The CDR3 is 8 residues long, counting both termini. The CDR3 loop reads CASSEQGG.

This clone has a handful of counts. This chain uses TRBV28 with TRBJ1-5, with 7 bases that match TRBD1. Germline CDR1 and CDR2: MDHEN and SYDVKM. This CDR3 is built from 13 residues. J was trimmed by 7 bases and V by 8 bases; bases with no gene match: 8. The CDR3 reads CASYRDSLQPQHF. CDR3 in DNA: TGTGCCAGCTACCGGGACAGCTTGCAGCCCCAGCATTTT. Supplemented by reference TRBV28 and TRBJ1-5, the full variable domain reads DVKVTQSSRYLVKRTGEKVFLECVQDMDHENMFWYRQDPGLGLRLIYFSYDVKMKEKGDIPEGYSVSREKKERFSLILESASTNQTSMYLCASYRDSLQPQHFGDGTRLSIL.

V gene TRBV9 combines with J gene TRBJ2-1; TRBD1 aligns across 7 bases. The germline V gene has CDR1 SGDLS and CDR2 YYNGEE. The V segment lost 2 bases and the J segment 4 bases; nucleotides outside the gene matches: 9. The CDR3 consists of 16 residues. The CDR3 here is CASSVDVGTAYNEQFF. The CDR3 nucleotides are TGTGCCAGCAGCGTCGATGTGGGGACAGCATACAATGAGCAGTTCTTC.

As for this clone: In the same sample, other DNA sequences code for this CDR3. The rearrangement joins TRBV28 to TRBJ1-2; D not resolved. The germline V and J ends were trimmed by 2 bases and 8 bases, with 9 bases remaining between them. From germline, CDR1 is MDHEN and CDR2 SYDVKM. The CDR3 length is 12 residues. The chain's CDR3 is CASSLGSYGYTF. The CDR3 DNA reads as TGTGCCAGCAGTTTAGGGAGCTACGGCTACACCTTC.

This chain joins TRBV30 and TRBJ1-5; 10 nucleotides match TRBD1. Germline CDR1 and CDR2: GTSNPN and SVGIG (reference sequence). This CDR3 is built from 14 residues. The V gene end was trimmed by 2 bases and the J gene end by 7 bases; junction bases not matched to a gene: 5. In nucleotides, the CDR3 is TGTGCCTGGAGTTTAGGGACAGGGGCCCAGCCCCAGCATTTT. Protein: CAWSLGTGAQPQHF.

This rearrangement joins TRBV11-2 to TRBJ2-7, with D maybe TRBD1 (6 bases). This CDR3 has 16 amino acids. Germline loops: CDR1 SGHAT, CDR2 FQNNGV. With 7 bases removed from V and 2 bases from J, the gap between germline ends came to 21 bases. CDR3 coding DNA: TGTGCCAGCACCCTTAGAGGGGGTCTAGAGGCCTACGAGCAGTACTTC. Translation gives CASTLRGGLEAYEQYF.

The CDR3 spells CASSAQSGTATEAFF. The CDR3 DNA is TGTGCCAGCAGTGCCCAATCCGGGACAGCCACTGAAGCTTTCTTT. The chain is built from TRBV2 and TRBJ1-1; TRBD1 matches at 7 bases. Trimming at V came to 4 bases and at J to 4 bases, leaving 9 bases not matched to a gene. This CDR3 has 15 amino acids. Per the germline V gene, CDR1 is SNHLY and CDR2 is FYNNEI.

CDR3 sequence: CASSPQSNQPQHF. DNA of the CDR3: TGTGCCAGCTCACCTCAAAGCAATCAGCCCCAGCATTTT. The V and J genes are TRBV18 and TRBJ1-5, with D unclear. CDR1 KGHSH and CDR2 LQKENI come from the germline V gene. V lost 3 bases and J lost 1, with 4 bases in between. The CDR3 is 13 residues long.

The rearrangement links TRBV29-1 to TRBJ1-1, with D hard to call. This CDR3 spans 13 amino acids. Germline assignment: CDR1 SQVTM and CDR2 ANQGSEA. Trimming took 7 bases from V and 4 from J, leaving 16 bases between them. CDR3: CSGIEPVSTEAFF. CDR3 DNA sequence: TGCAGCGGCATCGAACCGGTCTCCACTGAAGCTTTCTTT.

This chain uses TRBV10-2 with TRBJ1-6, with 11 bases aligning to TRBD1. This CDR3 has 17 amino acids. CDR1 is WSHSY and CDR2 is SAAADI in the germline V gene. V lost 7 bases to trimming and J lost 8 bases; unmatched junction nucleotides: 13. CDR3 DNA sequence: TGCGCCAGCACGAGGGGCCCCAGGGACAGGGGGGATTCACCCCTCCACTTT. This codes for CASTRGPRDRGDSPLHF.